In this sample, the clone carrying this TCR beta chain turned up many times. MiXCR, run by TCRdb on the PCR reads, gives a single entry per CDR3 protein. This table has approximately 680,000 distinct CDR3 sequences, about 25% appearing once. This sample stems from a study of molecular identifiers for immune sequencing clone quantification. Sequenced sample: naive CD8+ T cells from blood, with Jurkat cell RNA spiked in. The subset is: FACS-sorted CD8+CD4-CCR7+CD45RA+ naive T cells. The receptor was derived from a human donor in good health. Some libraries in this study had Jurkat cell RNA spiked in.

CDR3 residues: CSARDLEDSRYREQYF. CDR3 nucleotide sequence: TGCAGTGCTAGAGATCTAGAGGACAGTCGGTACCGCGAGCAGTACTTC. This chain uses TRBV20-1 with TRBJ2-7; weak D call: TRBD1 (6 bases). The CDR3 has 16 amino acids. V gave up 0 bases and J gave up 6 bases, with 21 bases separating them. Germline V gene lookup returns CDR1 DFQATT and CDR2 SNEGSKA (reference sequence).